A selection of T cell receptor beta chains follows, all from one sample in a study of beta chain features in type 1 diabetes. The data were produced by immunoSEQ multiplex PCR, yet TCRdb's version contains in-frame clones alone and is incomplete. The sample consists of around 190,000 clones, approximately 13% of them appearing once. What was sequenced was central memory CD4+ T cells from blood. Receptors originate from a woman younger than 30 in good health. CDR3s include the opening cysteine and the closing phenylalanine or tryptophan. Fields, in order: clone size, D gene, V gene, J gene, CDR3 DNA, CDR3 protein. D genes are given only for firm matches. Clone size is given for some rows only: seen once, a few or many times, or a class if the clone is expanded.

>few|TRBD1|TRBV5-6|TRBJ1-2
TGTGCCAGCAGCCCACTACGGACAGGTTATGGCTACACCTTC
CASSPLRTGYGYTF
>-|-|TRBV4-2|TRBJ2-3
TGTGCCAGCAGCCAAGAAGGCACAGGAACCTTCACAGATACGCAGTATTTT
CASSQEGTGTFTDTQYF
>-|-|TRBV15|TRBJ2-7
TGTGCCACCAGCAGATCCACAGGGAGCTCCTACGAGCAGTACTTC
CATSRSTGSSYEQYF
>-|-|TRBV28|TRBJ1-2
TGTGCCAGCATGAGCTGGGAGGATTCCGGTGGCTACACCTTC
CASMSWEDSGGYTF
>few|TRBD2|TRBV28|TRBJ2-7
TGTGCCAGCAGCGGACTAGCCTACGAGCAGTACTTC
CASSGLAYEQYF
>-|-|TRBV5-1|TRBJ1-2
TGCGCCAGCAGGGAATCACCGGGAGGTGGCTACACCTTC
CASRESPGGGYTF
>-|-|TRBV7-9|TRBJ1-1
TGTGCCAGCAGCTTAGGGGGGCACACTGAAGCTTTCTTT
CASSLGGHTEAFF
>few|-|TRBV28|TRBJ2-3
TGTGCCAGCAGCCCTAGCGATCGGAGAGATACGCAGTATTTT
CASSPSDRRDTQYF
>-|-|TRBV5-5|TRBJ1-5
TGTGCCAGCAGCTTGTTCGGTGGTGATCAGCCCCAGCATTTT
CASSLFGGDQPQHF
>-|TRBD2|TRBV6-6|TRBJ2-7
TGTGCCAGCAGTTCCACGACTAGCGGGAACTACGAGCAGTACTTC
CASSSTTSGNYEQYF
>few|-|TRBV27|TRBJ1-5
TGTGCCAGCAGTGGCGGGTCAGGACATCAGCCCCAGCATTTT
CASSGGSGHQPQHF
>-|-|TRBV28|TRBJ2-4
TGTGCCAGCTCGAACTCGGACACTTTAGCCAAAAACATTCAGTACTTC
CASSNSDTLAKNIQYF
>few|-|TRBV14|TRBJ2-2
TGTGCCAGCAGCCAAGATTTGGGCATCGGGGAGCTGTTTTTT
CASSQDLGIGELFF
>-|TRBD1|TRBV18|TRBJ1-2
TGTGCCAGCTCACTAAACCGGGACAGGGTGTACGGCTACACCTTC
CASSLNRDRVYGYTF
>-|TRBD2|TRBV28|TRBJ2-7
TGTGCCAGTGGACTAGCGGGGTACGAGCAGTACTTC
CASGLAGYEQYF
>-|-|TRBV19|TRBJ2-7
TGTGCCAGTAGTATCGACAGGATAGAGCAGTACTTC
CASSIDRIEQYF
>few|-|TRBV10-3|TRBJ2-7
TGTGCCATCAAGGCTGGGCAGGGCTCCTACGAGCAGTACTTC
CAIKAGQGSYEQYF
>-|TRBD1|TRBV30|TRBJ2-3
TGTGCCTGGAGCCCCTTGACCTCGGGACAGTACACAGATACGCAGTATTTT
CAWSPLTSGQYTDTQYF
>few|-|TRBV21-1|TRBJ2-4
TGTGCCAGCAGCAAAGCGCGAGTGCTAGGCAAAAACATTCAGTACTTC
CASSKARVLGKNIQYF
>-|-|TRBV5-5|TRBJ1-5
TGTGCCAGCAGCTTGGACAGTAATCAGCCCCAGCATTTT
CASSLDSNQPQHF
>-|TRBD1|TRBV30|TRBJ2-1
TGTGCCTGGACCCGACCTCAGACAGGGACGTTCGGTGAGCAGTTCTTC
CAWTRPQTGTFGEQFF
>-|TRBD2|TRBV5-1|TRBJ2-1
TGCGCCAGCAGTGTTTTTGTAGCGGGAGACAATGAGCAGTTCTTC
CASSVFVAGDNEQFF
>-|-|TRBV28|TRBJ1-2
TGTGCCAGCAGAGCGGGACCTCTCCTCAGGGATGGCTACACCTTC
CASRAGPLLRDGYTF
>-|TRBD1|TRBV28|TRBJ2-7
TGTGCCAGCAGCCCCAGCCCCGGACAGGGGTCGGAGGGCGAGCAGTACTTC
CASSPSPGQGSEGEQYF
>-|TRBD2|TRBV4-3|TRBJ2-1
TGCGCCAGCAGCCAAGTCGGAACTAGCGGGAGAGGGGTTGAGCAGTTCTTC
CASSQVGTSGRGVEQFF
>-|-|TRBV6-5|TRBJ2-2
TGTGCCAGCAGGGAAGCGGAGAACACCGGGGAGCTGTTTTTT
CASREAENTGELFF
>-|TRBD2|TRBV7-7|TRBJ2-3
TGTGCTAGCAGCGGAGGACTAGCGGGAACAGATACGCAGTATTTT
CASSGGLAGTDTQYF
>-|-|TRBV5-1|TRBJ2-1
TGCGCCAGCAGCTTGAATCTAGACAATGAGCAGTTCTTC
CASSLNLDNEQFF
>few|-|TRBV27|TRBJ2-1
TGTGCCAGCAGTTTCCGGGATTTCACGTGGGACTACAATGAGCAGTTCTTC
CASSFRDFTWDYNEQFF
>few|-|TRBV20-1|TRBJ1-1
TGCAGTGTTGAGGGGAACACTGAAGCTTTCTTT
CSVEGNTEAFF
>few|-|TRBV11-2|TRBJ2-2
TGTGCCAGCAGCCCCATTACAGGGCCCGGGGAGCTGTTTTTT
CASSPITGPGELFF
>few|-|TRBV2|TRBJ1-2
TGTGCCAGCAGAAAGACTGGAGACTATGGCTACACCTTC
CASRKTGDYGYTF
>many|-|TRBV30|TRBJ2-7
TGTGCCTTCAATCGCCGGGGATCGGGCGAGCAGTACTTC
CAFNRRGSGEQYF
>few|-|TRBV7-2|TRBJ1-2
TGTGCCAGCAGCTTAGGTGGCCGAACAGAGGGCTACACCTTC
CASSLGGRTEGYTF
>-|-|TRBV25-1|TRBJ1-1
TGTGCCAGCAGTGACTCGGGGGGGAGGACTGAAGCTTTCTTT
CASSDSGGRTEAFF
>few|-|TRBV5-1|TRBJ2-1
TGCGCCAGCAGCGAGAGGAGTAGCGGATTCTACAATGAGCAGTTCTTC
CASSERSSGFYNEQFF
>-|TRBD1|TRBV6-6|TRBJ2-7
TGTGCCAGCAGTTACTCGAACAGGGGGCCTTCCTACGAGCAGTACTTC
CASSYSNRGPSYEQYF
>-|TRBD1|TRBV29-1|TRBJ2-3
TGCAGCGTTGAAGATCTTCAGGGGCCGGGACAGACGCAGTATTTT
CSVEDLQGPGQTQYF
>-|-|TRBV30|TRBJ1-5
TGTGCCTGGAGTGTACGGGGGTTCCAGCCCCAGCATTTT
CAWSVRGFQPQHF
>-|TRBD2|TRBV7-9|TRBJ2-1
TGTGCCAGCAGCTTATCGGGGCTAGCGGTGTTAGGAGAGCAGTTCTTC
CASSLSGLAVLGEQFF
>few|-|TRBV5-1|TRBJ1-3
TGCGCCAGCAGCTTGGAGTTTGGCGGATTCTCTGGAAACACCATATATTTT
CASSLEFGGFSGNTIYF
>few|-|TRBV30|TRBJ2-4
TGTGCCTGGAGTGGCGGACGGACTCTAGCCAAAAACATTCAGTACTTC
CAWSGGRTLAKNIQYF
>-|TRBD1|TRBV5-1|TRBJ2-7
TGCGCCAGCAGCTTTTCCGAGACAGGGGCCTGGGAGCAGTACTTC
CASSFSETGAWEQYF
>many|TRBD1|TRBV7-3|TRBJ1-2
TGTGCCAGCAGCCCGGGACAGGGGGCGAGCGGCTACACCTTC
CASSPGQGASGYTF
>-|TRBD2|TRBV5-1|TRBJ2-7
TGCGCCAGCAGCTTGGTGGGCACTAGCGGGACAACCTACGAGCAGTACTTC
CASSLVGTSGTTYEQYF
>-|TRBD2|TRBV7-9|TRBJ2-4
TGTGCCAGCAGCTTAGGTCTAGCGGGAGGGCGGAACATTCAGTACTTC
CASSLGLAGGRNIQYF
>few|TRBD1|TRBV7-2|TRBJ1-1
TGTGCCAGCAGCTTAGGAGGGGGCAGGACTGAAGCTTTCTTT
CASSLGGGRTEAFF
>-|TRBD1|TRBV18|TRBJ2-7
TGTGCCAGCTCACCACCGCCGGGACAGGGGGCGCGCGAGCAGTACTTC
CASSPPPGQGAREQYF
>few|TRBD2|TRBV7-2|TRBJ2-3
TGTGCCAGCAGCTTATGGGGTCCCCGGCTAGCGGGAGCAGGTGATACGCAGTATTTT
CASSLWGPRLAGAGDTQYF